These 17 T cell receptor beta chains were all obtained from the same sample, sequenced in a study of cytomegalovirus exposure and HLA in healthy donors. PCR was performed using 60 Vbeta and 13 Jbeta primers. TCRdb's table, derived via immunoSEQ multiplex PCR, lists solely in-frame clones and lacks some. The data hold approximately 160,000 clones, with around 70% observed a single time. Sequenced material: PBMCs. These receptors were collected from a man aged 18 to 30 in good health and CMV-seropositive.

The chain couples TRBV4-1 to TRBJ2-5, with 8 nucleotides matching TRBD2. The V and J ends lost 0 bases and 5 bases, in that order; junction bases with no gene match: 14. The CDR3 is 18 residues long. Germline V gene data show CDR1 as MGHRA and CDR2 as YSYEKL. The CDR3 DNA reads as TGCGCCAGCAGCCAAGAGCAGCGGAGCGGGGGCCTAGGGGAGACCCAGTACTTC. Encoded protein: CASSQEQRSGGLGETQYF.

In its sample, this clone was seen a few times. The rearrangement joins TRBV20-1 to TRBJ1-2, with a possible D match to TRBD1 (6 bases). The CDR3 has 10 residues. Trimming shortened V by 7 bases and J by 7 bases, and 10 bases separated the two germline ends. In germline, CDR1 is DFQATT, CDR2 SNEGSKA (reference sequence). The CDR3 region is CSGYRAGYTF. CDR3 bases: TGCAGTGGGTACAGGGCTGGCTACACCTTC.

This clone was picked up a small number of times. The CDR3 nucleotides are TGTGCCAGCCCGACAGGAAGAGAAGCTTTCTTT. It translates to CASPTGREAFF. The rearrangement links TRBV6-1 to TRBJ1-1; a possible D gene is TRBD1 (6 bases). With 8 bases removed from V and 8 bases from J, the gap between germline ends came to 12 bases. Per the germline V gene, CDR1 is MNHNS and CDR2 is SASEGT. This CDR3 contains 11 residues.

This clone was picked up a small number of times. The chain combines TRBV29-1 with TRBJ1-5, with TRBD1 identical over 11 bases. J lost 5 bases, V lost 7 bases, and 7 bases had no gene match. Germline V gene lookup returns CDR1 SQVTM and CDR2 ANQGSEA. This CDR3 has 14 amino acids. In DNA form, the CDR3 reads TGCAGCGCCCGGACAGGGGGCCTCGATCAGCCCCAGCATTTT. It translates to CSARTGGLDQPQHF.

On this clone: The junction and the germline gene differ at one end; a read error may be behind it. The chain has TRBV7-7 and TRBJ2-5; TRBD1 matches 10 bases. CDR1 is SSHAT and CDR2 is FNYEAQ in the germline V gene (reference sequence). The CDR3 spans 15 residues. CDR3 DNA sequence: TGTGCTAGCAGTCGCCCGGGACAGGGGAGAGAGACCCAGTACTTC. Its translation is CASSRPGQGRETQYF.

The V gene is TRBV13, the J gene TRBJ1-6; D is undetermined. This CDR3 spans 16 amino acids. Germline V gene sequence: CDR1 PRHDT, CDR2 FYEKMQ (reference sequence). The V end lost 3 bases, the J end lost 9 bases, and 18 bases lay between the germline ends. Here the CDR3 reads CASSLGSPLNASPLHF. The CDR3 nucleotides read TGTGCCAGCAGCTTGGGTAGCCCCCTCAATGCTTCACCCCTCCACTTT. Full variable domain (remainder filled in from reference TRBV13 and TRBJ1-6): AAGVIQSPRHLIKEKRETATLKCYPIPRHDTVYWYQQGPGQDPQFLISFYEKMQSDKGSIPDRFSAQQFSDYHSELNMSSLELGDSALYFCASSLGSPLNASPLHFGNGTRLTVT.

The rearrangement uses TRBV7-2 and TRBJ2-1; 9 bases align to TRBD2. The CDR3 runs to 13 residues. The germline gives CDR1 SGHTA, CDR2 FQGNSA. Trimming at V came to 6 bases and at J to 4 bases, leaving 1 base not matched to a gene. The CDR3 nucleotides read TGTGCCAGCAGTAGCGGGAGTTACAATGAGCAGTTCTTC. As protein: CASSSGSYNEQFF.

The rearrangement links TRBV28 to TRBJ1-4, with a tentative D call TRBD1 (5 bases). The V end was cut by 6 bases, the J end by 8 bases, with 22 bases between. The V gene's germline CDR1 is MDHEN and CDR2 SYDVKM. The CDR3 consists of 16 residues. CDR3 protein: CASSPIRGDGEEKLFF. CDR3 DNA sequence: TGTGCCAGCAGCCCGATCCGGGGGGATGGGGAAGAAAAACTGTTTTTT. The complete variable domain, with remaining parts taken from reference TRBV28 and TRBJ1-4, reads DVKVTQSSRYLVKRTGEKVFLECVQDMDHENMFWYRQDPGLGLRLIYFSYDVKMKEKGDIPEGYSVSREKKERFSLILESASTNQTSMYLCASSPIRGDGEEKLFFGSGTQLSVL.

The CDR3 nucleotides are TGTGCCAGCAGCTCGGGGGGTCGAGTACTTGATACGCAGTATTTT. This gives the protein CASSSGGRVLDTQYF. This chain links TRBV5-4 with TRBJ2-3; 7 bases agree with TRBD2. This CDR3 comprises 15 residues. Trimming at V came to 3 bases and at J to 6 bases, leaving 10 bases not matched to a gene. The V gene's germline CDR1 is SGHNT and CDR2 YYREEE (reference sequence).

The V and J genes are TRBV6-6 and TRBJ2-7; 7 bases are shared with TRBD2. V shed 8 bases, J shed 7 bases, and the junction held 17 bases outside the gene matches. Germline CDR1 MNHNY, CDR2 SVGAGI (reference sequence). The CDR3 runs 15 residues. CDR3 DNA: TGTGCCAGCCGACCTTCCATAGCGGGCACGGAAGAGCAGTACGTC. Its translation is CASRPSIAGTEEQYV.

In its sample, this clone was seen a few times. The gene calls are TRBV14 and TRBJ1-3; D unclear. The CDR3 runs 14 residues. Trimming removed 4 bases from V and 4 bases from J, with 11 bases in between. Germline V gene data show CDR1 as SGHDN and CDR2 as FVKESK. CDR3 sequence: CASSPLGPGNTIYF. The CDR3 DNA reads TGTGCCAGCAGCCCACTAGGACCAGGAAACACCATATATTTT.

This chain joins TRBV30 and TRBJ1-1, with 8 bases aligning to TRBD1. CDR1 GTSNPN and CDR2 SVGIG come from the germline V gene (reference sequence). Trimming removed 3 bases from V and 5 bases from J; junction bases left unmatched: 8. CDR3 length: 14 amino acids. The CDR3 region has the DNA TGTGCCTGGAGCCTTGGACAGGGTGGAACTGAAGCTTTCTTT. Translated, it gives CAWSLGQGGTEAFF.

J is TRBJ2-5 and V is TRBV11-2; the match to TRBD1 covers 9 bases. The trim removed 3 bases at V and 7 bases at J, leaving 12 bases unmatched. Looked up from germline, CDR1 is SGHAT and CDR2 is FQNNGV. This CDR3 region has 16 residues. CDR3 amino acids: CASSFPTEGQGRTQYF. CDR3 nucleotide sequence: TGTGCCAGCAGCTTTCCTACTGAGGGACAGGGAAGGACCCAGTACTTC.

The chain has TRBV7-9 and TRBJ1-5, with 8 nucleotides matching TRBD1. The V and J ends lost 1 base and 4 bases, in that order; junction bases with no gene match: 9. Germline values: CDR1 SEHNR, CDR2 FQNEAQ (reference sequence). This CDR3 region has 17 residues. CDR3 DNA: TGTGCCAGCAGCTTAGGGACAGGGCTGGTTACTAATCAGCCCCAGCATTTT. Translation gives CASSLGTGLVTNQPQHF.

V and J are TRBV5-1 and TRBJ2-2; 10 bases match TRBD2. CDR1 is SGHRS, CDR2 YFSETQ, per germline. V lost 3 bases and J lost 8; bases outside the gene matches: 7. The CDR3 is made up of 15 amino acids. The CDR3 spells CASSSQPGLAGELFF. Here the CDR3 DNA reads TGCGCCAGCAGCTCCCAACCGGGACTAGCGGGGGAGCTGTTTTTT.

This clone was counted a single time. This sequence joins TRBV5-1 and TRBJ1-1; D may be TRBD1 (5 bases). The CDR3 length is 14 residues. The V end lost 4 bases, the J end lost 4 bases, and 14 bases lay between the germline ends. The V gene's germline CDR1 is SGHRS and CDR2 YFSETQ. The CDR3 region has the DNA TGCGCCAGCAGCCTACGTGGGGGGGGCACTGAAGCTTTCTTT. Protein sequence: CASSLRGGGTEAFF.

The CDR3 is CASSVTVMLDTIYF. Written as DNA, the CDR3 is TGTGCCAGCAGCGTGACAGTGATGTTGGACACCATATATTTT. The V call is TRBV11-2, the J call TRBJ1-3; D might be TRBD1 (5 bases). In germline, CDR1 is SGHAT, CDR2 FQNNGV. This CDR3 is 14 amino acids long. Trimming took off 5 bases at V and 8 bases at J, with 16 bases between the two ends. Complete variable domain (other parts from reference TRBV11-2 and TRBJ1-3): EAGVAQSPRYKIIEKRQSVAFWCNPISGHATLYWYQQILGQGPKLLIQFQNNGVVDDSQLPKDRFSAERLKGVDSTLKIQPAKLEDSAVYLCASSVTVMLDTIYFGEGSWLTVV.